This T cell receptor (beta chain) stems from a study of blood T cell repertoires in COVID-19. Study summary: Nucleic acid was either cDNA or gDNA, and it came from T cells, B-cell-depleted T cells, or PBMCs.

In the original processing: By means of reference gene primer amplification, nucleated cell counts were estimated. The method was immunoSEQ multiplex PCR; TCRdb's version includes in-frame clones alone and lacks a portion of them. V and J calls and clone size come straight from that table; D and trimming were deduced from the DNA. The sample shows 65,000 to 75,000 clones, roughly 80% of them seen only once. Trimming shortened V by 3 bases and J by 4 bases, and 15 bases separated the two germline ends. CDR1 and CDR2 (germline): LGHNT, FRNRAP. The CDR3 has 15 residues. The sequenced sample was peripheral blood. The rearrangement uses TRBV12-5 and TRBJ1-1; D remains unclear. This clonotype was sampled from a woman older than 75 with acute or convalescent COVID-19. CDR3 bases: TGTGCTAGTGGTTTAAGAGGGCGCGTGTCCACTGAAGCTTTCTTT. Its protein product is CASGLRGRVSTEAFF. The variable domain in full, completed from reference TRBV12-5 and TRBJ1-1, reads DARVTQTPRHKVTEMGQEVTMRCQPILGHNTVFWYRQTMMQGLELLAYFRNRAPLDDSGMPKDRFSAEMPDATLATLKIQPSEPRDSAVYFCASGLRGRVSTEAFFGQGTRLTVV.